These T cell receptor beta chains were read from a single sample in a study of blood T cell repertoires in COVID-19. The table came from immunoSEQ multiplex PCR; TCRdb's copy has only in-frame clones and leaves some out. This sample yields 50,000 or so clones, of which 77% are seen a single time; about 20% belongs to the top ten. Material: peripheral blood. Receptors were obtained from a human donor with active or convalescent COVID-19. The donor label of this sample is uncertain. The CDR3 runs from the conserved cysteine through the conserved F or W. D genes are given only for firm matches.

V	J	D	CDR3
TRBV6-5	TRBJ2-1	TRBD2	CASRRTSGRGSEQFF
TRBV21-1	TRBJ2-7	NA	CASSKARFYPGQGKSYEQYF
TRBV12-2	TRBJ2-7	NA	CASRLVRGGYEQYF
TRBV25-1	TRBJ1-2	NA	CASSESRTRGYGYTF
TRBV9	TRBJ2-2	TRBD2	CASSPLGGGLAAEELFF
TRBV6-1	TRBJ1-2	TRBD1	CASSEQGVDGYTF
TRBV6-5	TRBJ1-2	TRBD1	CASSPRQGQAYGYTF
TRBV5-4	TRBJ2-7	TRBD2	CASSLTGTSGRMEQYF
TRBV9	TRBJ1-2	NA	CASSVEQGGLYGYTF
TRBV3-1/TRBV3-2	TRBJ2-7	NA	CASSFRGGITYEQYF
TRBV27	TRBJ1-2	TRBD1	CASSFGTGGNYGYTF
TRBV5-1	TRBJ1-3	NA	CASSPTPESSGNTIYF
TRBV19	TRBJ1-5	TRBD1	CASSVTGVPNNQPQHF
TRBV7-3	TRBJ1-2	TRBD1	CASSTTGSNYGYTF
TRBV19	TRBJ2-1	TRBD2	CASSTQGTAGGSNEQFF
TRBV3-1/TRBV3-2	TRBJ1-2	NA	CASSQESRGGYTF
TRBV29-1	TRBJ1-1	NA	CSVEIVLNTEAFF
TRBV4-3	TRBJ1-2	NA	CASSQDRAGLNYGYTF
TRBV5-8	TRBJ2-2	TRBD2	CASSSGPGGANTGELFF
TRBV11-3	TRBJ2-1	TRBD2	CASSLGTTSGYYNEQFF
TRBV5-1	TRBJ2-7	TRBD2	CASSLAGGPEEQYF
TRBV7-9	TRBJ1-4	NA	CASSLHREYEKLFF
TRBV7-8	TRBJ2-1	TRBD1	CASSLETGQWNEQFF
TRBV11-2	TRBJ2-7	TRBD2	CASSLVSGSFAYEQYF
TRBV6-5	TRBJ1-1	NA	CASRQGNTEAFF
TRBV4-1	TRBJ1-1	TRBD1	CASSQGQGVVYLRNTEAFF
TRBV10-1	TRBJ2-7	NA	CASSPGLEYEQYF
TRBV28	TRBJ1-5	NA	CASSEQGLRQPQHF
TRBV28	TRBJ1-5	NA	CASSFTAYSNQPQHF
TRBV11-2	TRBJ2-7	TRBD2	CASSAGLAGVEQYF
TRBV4-3	TRBJ2-7	NA	CASSQGSASYEQYF
TRBV2	TRBJ1-3	NA	CASRGGTGNGNTIYF